This entry lists 8 T cell receptor beta chains sequenced from one sample in a study of brain T cells in children with intractable seizures. Repertoires were generated with immunoSEQ multiplex PCR, while TCRdb's copy carries only in-frame clones and drops some. The sample shows about 80,000 clones, about 90% of them seen only once. The starting material was peripheral blood, obtained at surgery. The origin of the receptors is a girl aged 2 to 10 with Rasmussen encephalitis and intractable seizures.

The chain has TRBV19 and TRBJ1-2; 9 positions match TRBD1. The V gene end was trimmed by 2 bases and the J gene end by 3 bases; junction bases not matched to a gene: 1. The CDR3 is made up of 14 amino acids. Germline CDR1 reads LNHDA; CDR2 reads SQIVND (reference sequence). This CDR3 reads CASSITGGDYGYTF. The CDR3 bases are TGTGCCAGTAGTATAACAGGGGGCGACTATGGCTACACCTTC.

V is TRBV28 and J is TRBJ2-4, with a possible D match to TRBD1 (5 bases). V was shortened by 2 bases and J by 3 bases, with 11 bases between the two germline ends. The CDR3 sequence is 15 residues long. Germline CDR1 is MDHEN and CDR2 is SYDVKM. The CDR3 sequence is CASSLKGQDKNIQYF. Here the CDR3 DNA reads TGTGCCAGCAGTTTAAAGGGGCAAGACAAAAACATTCAGTACTTC.

The gene calls are TRBV2 and TRBJ1-6; maybe TRBD1 (5 bases). Trimming removed 6 bases from V and 7 bases from J, with 19 bases in between. The CDR3 is 16 amino acids. Germline assignment: CDR1 SNHLY and CDR2 FYNNEI. The CDR3 is CASSQKGLLANSPLHF. The CDR3 coding sequence is TGTGCCAGCAGCCAAAAGGGACTTTTGGCAAATTCACCCCTCCACTTT.

V gene TRBV5-4 combines with J gene TRBJ2-7, with TRBD1 as a possible D gene (5 bases). The germline V and J ends were trimmed by 3 bases and 5 bases, with 15 bases remaining between them. CDR3 length: 14 residues. In germline, CDR1 is SGHNT, CDR2 YYREEE (reference sequence). This CDR3 is CASSSPRAGNEQYF. CDR3 bases: TGTGCCAGCAGCTCACCCCGGGCAGGGAACGAGCAGTACTTC. The whole variable domain, filled in from reference TRBV5-4 and TRBJ2-7, reads ETGVTQSPTHLIKTRGQQVTLRCSSQSGHNTVSWYQQALGQGPQFIFQYYREEENGRGNFPPRFSGLQFPNYSSELNVNALELDDSALYLCASSSPRAGNEQYFGPGTRLTVT.

The chain joins TRBV4-1 to TRBJ1-5, with D maybe TRBD1 (6 bases). The CDR3 has 15 residues. The germline V gene has CDR1 MGHRA and CDR2 YSYEKL. V shed 2 bases and J shed 3 bases, with 11 bases lying between them. The CDR3 loop is CASSQWGHDNQPQHF. The DNA for the CDR3 is TGCGCCAGCAGCCAATGGGGGCATGACAATCAGCCCCAGCATTTT.

Comment on this clone: At one of its ends the junction is not consistent with the germline gene, which may arise from a read error. V is TRBV6-1 and J is TRBJ2-7; 9 bases map to TRBD2. CDR3 length: 17 residues. CDR1 is MNHNS and CDR2 is SASEGT in the germline V gene. CDR3 loop: CASSENLAGAFSHEQYF. Written as DNA, the CDR3 is TGTGCCAGCAGTGAGAACTTAGCGGGAGCATTCTCCCACGAGCAGTACTTC.

The chain joins TRBV2 to TRBJ1-5, with 7 bases matching TRBD1. Germline V CDR1 and CDR2: SNHLY, FYNNEI. The junction had 7 bases not matched to a gene; V was cut back by 5 bases and J by 3 bases. CDR3 length equals 15 residues. The CDR3 reads CASSIDRVNNQPQHF. CDR3 in DNA: TGTGCCAGCAGTATTGACAGGGTCAACAATCAGCCCCAGCATTTT.

This chain uses TRBV6-2 or TRBV6-3 with TRBJ2-7, with 9 bases aligning to TRBD2. J gave up 4 bases and V 4 bases, and 2 bases lay outside the gene matches. The CDR3 length is 13 residues. Per germline, CDR1 MNHEY and CDR2 SVGEGT. The CDR3 DNA sequence: TGTGCCAGCAGTTTAGCGGGAGTATACGAGCAGTACTTC. Residues: CASSLAGVYEQYF.